Shown below are 16 T cell receptor beta chains from a single sample sequenced in a study of beta chain features in type 1 diabetes (dated by TCRdb to the late 2010s). The library was obtained by the immunoSEQ multiplex PCR assay. The High Capacity cDNA Reverse Transcription Kit was used to reverse transcribe all of the isolated RNA, meaning that expressed TCRB transcripts were what got sequenced. Imported from immuneACCESS, the table was reduced by TCRdb to in-frame sequences with V and J called. These copies leave out some clones; in studies compared against another copy, an unresolved V gene accounts for under half, and the cause of the remainder is not known. Across this sample there are about 360,000 clones, with roughly an eighth seen only once. The top ten clones comprise under 0.02% of the sample. Sequenced sample: naive CD4+ T cells from blood. This specimen's cell subset or site label, interpreted: true naive CD4+ T cells. The receptors were sampled from a man in his late teens or twenties in good health.

This clone was observed a few times. The chain combines TRBV5-1 with TRBJ2-1, with D possibly being TRBD2 (6 bases). V lost 0 bases and J lost 4, with 11 bases in between. CDR3 length: 15 residues. Germline values: CDR1 SGHRS, CDR2 YFSETQ. The CDR3 region is CASSLEGLPYNEQFF. The CDR3 bases are TGCGCCAGCAGCTTGGAAGGACTACCATACAATGAGCAGTTCTTC.

V gene TRBV2 combines with J gene TRBJ1-6; 11 bases map to TRBD1. Germline V gene data show CDR1 as SNHLY and CDR2 as FYNNEI. V gave up 7 bases and J gave up 7 bases; unmatched junction bases: 12. This CDR3 spans 17 amino acids. The CDR3 here is CASISFGDRGKNSPLHF. The DNA for the CDR3 is TGTGCCAGCATTTCGTTCGGGGACAGGGGGAAGAATTCACCCCTCCACTTT.

Only a few counts were recorded for this clone. The chain couples TRBV13 to TRBJ2-7, with a possible D match to TRBD1 (6 bases). The germline V gene has CDR1 PRHDT and CDR2 FYEKMQ (reference sequence). The length of the CDR3 is 15 residues. Trimming took 4 bases from V and 3 from J, leaving 16 bases between them. CDR3 DNA: TGTGCCAGCAGCTCCAACAGGGATTTTGTCTACGAGCAGTACTTC. Amino acid sequence: CASSSNRDFVYEQYF.

The sample holds a few counts of this clone. Other DNA sequences within the sample encode an identical CDR3. This rearrangement joins TRBV7-9 to TRBJ1-1; D uncertain. V lost 2 bases to trimming and J lost 1 base, with 8 bases between them. The V gene's germline CDR1 is SEHNR and CDR2 FQNEAQ (reference sequence). CDR3 length: 14 amino acids. The CDR3 DNA follows: TGTGCCAGCAGCTTACGGCGGGGGAACACTGAAGCTTTCTTT. It encodes CASSLRRGNTEAFF.

This clone occurred a few times. V is TRBV28 and J is TRBJ1-6; 9 bases map to TRBD1. This CDR3 region has 15 residues. With V trimmed by 5 bases and J by 16 bases, 15 bases remained unmatched. The germline gives CDR1 MDHEN, CDR2 SYDVKM. The CDR3 sequence is CASSETGTGPSSLHF. The CDR3 DNA reads TGTGCCAGCAGTGAAACCGGGACAGGGCCATCATCTCTCCACTTT.

Only a few counts were recorded for this clone. The rearrangement links TRBV12-5 to TRBJ2-3; no clear D. Germline loops: CDR1 LGHNT, CDR2 FRNRAP. This CDR3 contains 14 residues. V was pared by 1 base and J by 2 bases, with 7 bases between. The CDR3 loop is CASGLGAFTDTQYF. The CDR3 DNA reads as TGTGCTAGTGGTTTGGGAGCTTTCACAGATACGCAGTATTTT.

The V call is TRBV25-1, the J call TRBJ1-6, with a possible D match to TRBD1 (5 bases). The germline V gene has CDR1 MGHDK and CDR2 SYGVNS. This CDR3 comprises 14 residues. V lost 0 bases, J lost 10 bases, and 10 bases lay in between. This chain's CDR3 is CASSEYRAQSPLHF. As DNA, the CDR3 is TGTGCCAGCAGTGAATACAGGGCTCAGTCACCCCTCCACTTT.

This clone was picked up a small number of times. This chain links TRBV18 with TRBJ2-7, with 11 bases lining up with TRBD1. CDR1 and CDR2 from the germline V gene are KGHSH and LQKENI. The CDR3 length is 16 residues. J gave up 6 bases and V 5 bases, and 12 bases lay outside the gene matches. CDR3 bases: TGTGCCAGCTCATCCTTAAACGGACAGGGGGCAGCCGAGCAGTACTTC. Protein product: CASSSLNGQGAAEQYF. Full variable domain (missing parts from reference TRBV18 and TRBJ2-7): NAGVMQNPRHLVRRRGQEARLRCSPMKGHSHVYWYRQLPEEGLKFMVYLQKENIIDESGMPKERFSAEFPKEGPSILRIQQVVRGDSAAYFCASSSLNGQGAAEQYFGPGTRLTVT.

The chain is built from TRBV4-3 and TRBJ2-3; a weak D match, TRBD1 (6 bases). The CDR3 spans 18 residues. Germline V CDR1 and CDR2: LGHNA, YSLEER. V shed 0 bases and J shed 0 bases, with 16 bases lying between them. In DNA form, the CDR3 reads TGCGCCAGCAGCCAAGAGTATTCGGGACACAGAAGCACAGATACGCAGTATTTT. Translating it yields CASSQEYSGHRSTDTQYF.

This clone was recorded a few times. For the CDR3, the DNA is TGCAGCGTCGTTACAGGTGCAACTAATGAAAAACTGTTTTTT. Protein product: CSVVTGATNEKLFF. The chain carries TRBV29-1 and TRBJ1-4; TRBD1 is a possible D gene (5 bases). Trimming shortened V by 6 bases and J by 0 bases, and 11 bases separated the two germline ends. There are 14 residues in the CDR3. Germline V lookup: CDR1 SQVTM, CDR2 ANQGSEA.

This clone was picked up a small number of times. The chain has TRBV30 and TRBJ1-2, with 7 bases lining up with TRBD1. This CDR3 has 13 residues. CDR1 is GTSNPN and CDR2 is SVGIG in the germline V gene (reference sequence). The V and J ends lost 3 bases and 13 bases, in that order; junction bases with no gene match: 14. CDR3 residues: CAWSAGTELARTF. CDR3 in DNA: TGTGCCTGGAGCGCCGGGACAGAGCTTGCCCGCACCTTC.

This chain uses TRBV7-3 with TRBJ2-7; 8 bases are shared with TRBD2. V lost 4 bases and J lost 2; bases outside the gene matches: 4. Germline lookup yields CDR1 SGHTA and CDR2 FQGTGA. CDR3 length: 14 residues. The DNA of the CDR3 is TGTGCCAGCAGCTCTCAAGCGGGGGCCTACGAGCAGTACTTC. This sequence encodes CASSSQAGAYEQYF.

The genes are TRBV6-5 and TRBJ2-1, with D perhaps matching TRBD1 (6 bases). The length of the CDR3 is 15 residues. Trimming stripped 6 bases from V and 7 bases from J, with 19 bases between. From germline, CDR1 is MNHEY and CDR2 SVGAGI. CDR3 residues: CASREPSGVNNEQFF. In DNA form, the CDR3 reads TGTGCCAGCAGGGAGCCTTCAGGGGTAAATAATGAGCAGTTCTTC.

The rearrangement links TRBV6-6 to TRBJ2-5, with 13 bases lining up with TRBD2. V was pared by 6 bases and J by 1 base, with 2 bases of the junction left unmatched. The CDR3 is 15 residues long. Germline loops: CDR1 MNHNY, CDR2 SVGAGI (reference sequence). The CDR3 sequence is CASRGLAGPQETQYF. In nucleotides, the CDR3 is TGTGCCAGCAGGGGACTAGCGGGGCCCCAAGAGACCCAGTACTTC.

This chain uses TRBV5-1 with TRBJ1-1; TRBD1 matches at 8 bases. With 5 bases clipped from V and 4 bases from J, the junction kept 7 bases outside the gene matches. The length of the CDR3 is 14 residues. Germline lookup yields CDR1 SGHRS and CDR2 YFSETQ. The CDR3 DNA follows: TGCGCCAGCAGGCAGGGGGCGATAAGCACTGAAGCTTTCTTT. Amino acids: CASRQGAISTEAFF. The whole variable domain, filled in from reference TRBV5-1 and TRBJ1-1, reads KAGVTQTPRYLIKTRGQQVTLSCSPISGHRSVSWYQQTPGQGLQFLFEYFSETQRNKGNFPGRFSGRQFSNSRSEMNVSTLELGDSALYLCASRQGAISTEAFFGQGTRLTVV.

This clone has more than one count but fewer than ten. The rearrangement uses TRBV6-5 and TRBJ1-5; 8 bases fit TRBD1. CDR1 is MNHEY and CDR2 is SVGAGI in the germline V gene. This CDR3 is built from 12 residues. The V segment lost 6 bases and the J segment 9 bases; nucleotides outside the gene matches: 4. The CDR3 bases are TGTGCCAGCAGCAGGGGGCGGGGGCCCCAGCATTTT. It codes for CASSRGRGPQHF.